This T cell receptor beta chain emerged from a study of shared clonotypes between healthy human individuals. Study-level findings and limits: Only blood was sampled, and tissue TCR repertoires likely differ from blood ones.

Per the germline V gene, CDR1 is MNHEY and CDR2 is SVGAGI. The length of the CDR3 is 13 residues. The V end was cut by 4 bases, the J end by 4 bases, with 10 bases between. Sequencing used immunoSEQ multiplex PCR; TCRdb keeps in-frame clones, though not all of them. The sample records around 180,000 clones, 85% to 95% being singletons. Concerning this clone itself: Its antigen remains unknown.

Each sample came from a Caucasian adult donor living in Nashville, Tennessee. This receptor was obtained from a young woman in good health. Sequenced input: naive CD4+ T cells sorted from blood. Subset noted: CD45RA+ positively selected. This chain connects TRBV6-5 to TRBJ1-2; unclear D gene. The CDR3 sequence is CASSSRGSYGYTF. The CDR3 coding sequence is TGTGCCAGCAGTTCCAGAGGCAGCTATGGCTACACCTTC.